These 20 T cell receptor beta chains originate from one sample sequenced in a study of T cells after yellow fever vaccination. TCRdb reprocessed the 5' RACE reads with MiXCR, giving one entry per CDR3 protein. In the table there are about 400,000 distinct CDR3 sequences, around 6.4% of which are singletons. The sequences come from PBMCs, collected 5 days after the yellow fever booster vaccination. The receptors stem from a man aged 25-40 years who received the YFV17D yellow fever vaccine.

The chain combines TRBV5-1 with TRBJ2-1, with 7 bases identical to TRBD1. Germline values: CDR1 SGHRS, CDR2 YFSETQ. The CDR3 has 15 amino acids. V shed 1 base and J 7 bases; nucleotides not matched to a gene: 8. The CDR3: CASSLQLTGWNEQFF. Here the CDR3 DNA reads TGCGCCAGCAGCTTGCAACTGACAGGGTGGAATGAGCAGTTCTTC.

This clonotype was observed many times. CDR3 nucleotide sequence: TGTGCCAGCAGTGGACTAGCGGGTAACACAGATACGCAGTATTTT. Encoded protein: CASSGLAGNTDTQYF. The chain couples TRBV6-1 to TRBJ2-3; TRBD2 matches 10 bases. Trimming at V came to 4 bases and at J to 2 bases, leaving 3 bases not matched to a gene. Per the germline V gene, CDR1 is MNHNS and CDR2 is SASEGT. CDR3 length: 15 residues.

This clonotype was observed a few times. This chain uses TRBV4-3 with TRBJ2-6; D might be TRBD1 or TRBD2, each matching 5 bases. This CDR3 contains 18 residues. CDR1 is LGHNA, CDR2 YSLEER, per germline. V was trimmed by 0 bases and J by 0 bases, leaving 12 bases between them. CDR3 amino acids: CASSQDGNRISGANVLTF. CDR3 nucleotides: TGCGCCAGCAGCCAAGACGGGAACAGGATCTCTGGGGCCAACGTCCTGACTTTC.

This clonotype was picked up many times. The rearrangement joins TRBV5-1 to TRBJ2-5; no clear D. This CDR3 comprises 13 residues. From germline, CDR1 is SGHRS and CDR2 YFSETQ. V was trimmed by 5 bases and J by 1 base, leaving 9 bases between them. CDR3 in DNA: TGCGCCAGCAGTCGTGCACCCCAAGAGACCCAGTACTTC. Protein: CASSRAPQETQYF. The full variable domain, completed using reference TRBV5-1 and TRBJ2-5, is KAGVTQTPRYLIKTRGQQVTLSCSPISGHRSVSWYQQTPGQGLQFLFEYFSETQRNKGNFPGRFSGRQFSNSRSEMNVSTLELGDSALYLCASSRAPQETQYFGPGTRLLVL.

This clonotype was picked up a small number of times. The chain has TRBV20-1 and TRBJ2-3; 9 positions match TRBD2. With V trimmed by 6 bases and J by 4 bases, 8 bases remained unmatched. The CDR3 length is 14 residues. Per the germline V gene, CDR1 is DFQATT and CDR2 is SNEGSKA (reference sequence). The CDR3 DNA reads TGCAGTGCATCCCTAGCGGGAAGGGCAGATACGCAGTATTTT. Its protein is CSASLAGRADTQYF.

This clonotype was seen only a few times. The rearrangement links TRBV29-1 to TRBJ2-1; the D gene could be TRBD1 or TRBD2 (5 bases each). This CDR3 is 13 amino acids long. V was clipped by 8 bases and J by 9 bases, with 20 bases between them. Germline V lookup: CDR1 SQVTM, CDR2 ANQGSEA. The CDR3 reads CSLNPGTVGEQFF. The DNA for the CDR3 is TGCAGCTTAAACCCCGGGACGGTAGGTGAGCAGTTCTTC.

The sample holds a few counts of this clonotype. The chain joins TRBV6-2 or TRBV6-3 to TRBJ2-1; no clear D. Trimming stripped 8 bases from V and 3 bases from J, with 14 bases between. CDR1 and CDR2 (germline): MNHEY, SVGEGT. The CDR3 runs to 14 residues. The CDR3 sequence: CASDRAGVYNEQFF. CDR3 in DNA: TGTGCCAGCGACCGGGCTGGGGTCTACAATGAGCAGTTCTTC.

The chain is built from TRBV19 and TRBJ2-1; 7 nucleotides match TRBD2. Germline lookup yields CDR1 LNHDA and CDR2 SQIVND (reference sequence). The trim removed 10 bases at V and 7 bases at J, leaving 7 bases unmatched. The CDR3 consists of 12 residues. CDR3 coding DNA: TGTGCCACCGGACTAGACACGAATGAGCAGTTCTTC. Residues: CATGLDTNEQFF. Complete variable domain (other parts from reference TRBV19 and TRBJ2-1): DGGITQSPKYLFRKEGQNVTLSCEQNLNHDAMYWYRQDPGQGLRLIYYSQIVNDFQKGDIAEGYSVSREKKESFPLTVTSAQKNPTAFYLCATGLDTNEQFFGPGTRLTVL.

This clonotype was observed at least ten times. The rearrangement links TRBV20-1 to TRBJ1-2; tentatively, D is TRBD1 (5 bases). Germline CDR1 DFQATT, CDR2 SNEGSKA (reference sequence). Trimming took off 6 bases at V and 4 bases at J, with 12 bases between the two ends. This CDR3 has 12 residues. The CDR3 DNA is TGCAGTGCCCAGACAGTCTTCTATGGCTACACCTTC. It specifies CSAQTVFYGYTF.

In its sample, this clonotype was seen a few times. The chain links TRBV6-1 to TRBJ2-1, with 9 bases that match TRBD2. Germline CDR1 and CDR2: MNHNS and SASEGT. The junction had 9 bases not matched to a gene; V was cut back by 6 bases and J by 9 bases. The CDR3 spans 14 residues. The CDR3 coding sequence is TGTGCCAGCAGGGTGTTAGCGGGAGCGTCTGAGCAGTTCTTC. This translates into CASRVLAGASEQFF.

This clonotype was seen a few times. V gene TRBV30 combines with J gene TRBJ2-7; the match to TRBD2 covers 11 bases. Germline values: CDR1 GTSNPN, CDR2 SVGIG (reference sequence). The length of the CDR3 is 15 residues. V was clipped by 2 bases and J by 4 bases; unmatched bases: 7. CDR3 amino acids: CAWSSRLAGRYEQYF. The CDR3 DNA is TGTGCCTGGAGTTCGAGACTAGCGGGACGGTACGAGCAGTACTTC.

CDR3 region: CASSLDLSGSVYEQYF. The CDR3 region has the DNA TGTGCCAGCAGCTTAGATTTAAGCGGGAGTGTGTACGAGCAGTACTTC. The chain has TRBV11-2 and TRBJ2-7; 8 bases match TRBD2. Germline V CDR1 and CDR2: SGHAT, FQNNGV. This CDR3 comprises 16 residues. Germline trimming cut 0 bases from V and 4 bases from J; bases unmatched to any gene: 8.

This clonotype was observed once. The chain has TRBV4-3 and TRBJ2-4, with a tentative D call TRBD2 (6 bases). The V gene's germline CDR1 is LGHNA and CDR2 YSLEER. Deletions cut 4 bases from V and 4 bases from J, with 11 bases between. This CDR3 contains 14 residues. In DNA form, the CDR3 reads TGCGCCAGCAGCCCTGATGGAGGGAAAAACATTCAGTACTTC. Protein: CASSPDGGKNIQYF.

The chain employs TRBV7-3 and TRBJ2-1; D gene ambiguous. The CDR3 has 15 amino acids. Germline V gene sequence: CDR1 SGHTA, CDR2 FQGTGA. V lost 5 bases to trimming and J lost 6 bases, with 17 bases between them. This CDR3 reads CASSLMTHAGNEQFF. The CDR3 DNA sequence: TGTGCCAGCAGCCTGATGACTCACGCCGGCAATGAGCAGTTCTTC.

This clonotype was picked up a small number of times. The rearrangement joins TRBV9 to TRBJ2-1; D may match TRBD1 or TRBD2 (6 bases each). Deletions cut 0 bases from V and 6 bases from J, with 13 bases between. The CDR3 has 15 residues. Per germline, CDR1 SGDLS and CDR2 YYNGEE. CDR3 in amino acids: CASSVDGGRANEQFF. CDR3 nucleotide sequence: TGTGCCAGCAGCGTAGACGGGGGCAGAGCCAATGAGCAGTTCTTC.

This clonotype was detected ten times or more. The V gene is TRBV6-2 or TRBV6-3, the J gene TRBJ1-5; 9 bases fit TRBD1. Germline assignment: CDR1 MNHEY and CDR2 SVGEGT. The ends lost 6 bases at V and 5 bases at J; junction bases unmatched: 8. The CDR3 sequence is 15 residues long. The CDR3, as DNA: TGTGCCAGCAGATCCCGGGACAGGGCGTATCAGCCCCAGCATTTT. It translates to CASRSRDRAYQPQHF.

This clonotype was found many times. The rearrangement links TRBV4-1 to TRBJ2-7, with D maybe TRBD2 (5 bases). Trimming cost V 0 bases and J 2 bases, with 5 bases left between them. Germline V gene sequence: CDR1 MGHRA, CDR2 YSYEKL. This CDR3 is 13 amino acids long. The CDR3 sequence is CASSQERAYEQYF. As DNA, the CDR3 is TGCGCCAGCAGCCAAGAGAGGGCCTACGAGCAGTACTTC.

The sample holds a few counts of this clonotype. This chain connects TRBV29-1 to TRBJ1-2, with D unresolved. Trimming took 4 bases from V and 0 from J, leaving 9 bases between them. Germline assignment: CDR1 SQVTM and CDR2 ANQGSEA. The CDR3 covers 13 residues. The DNA for the CDR3 is TGCAGCGTTGTATACGGGGCTAACTATGGCTACACCTTC. This translates into CSVVYGANYGYTF.

In its sample, this clonotype was seen many times. The V and J genes are TRBV20-1 and TRBJ2-3; 10 bases are shared with TRBD1. CDR1 DFQATT and CDR2 SNEGSKA come from the germline V gene (reference sequence). CDR3 length: 15 residues. J lost 2 bases, V lost 5 bases, and 7 bases had no gene match. The CDR3 here is CSAHPGTGATDTQYF. The CDR3 bases are TGCAGTGCTCACCCCGGGACAGGGGCCACAGATACGCAGTATTTT.

The chain couples TRBV6-1 to TRBJ2-4, with 7 bases aligning to TRBD1. V trimming: 5 bases; J trimming: 0 bases; junction bases outside the gene matches: 4. CDR1 is MNHNS and CDR2 is SASEGT in the germline V gene. This CDR3 comprises 15 residues. CDR3 region: CASSTTGLAKNIQYF. Here the CDR3 DNA reads TGTGCCAGCAGTACGACAGGGCTAGCCAAAAACATTCAGTACTTC.